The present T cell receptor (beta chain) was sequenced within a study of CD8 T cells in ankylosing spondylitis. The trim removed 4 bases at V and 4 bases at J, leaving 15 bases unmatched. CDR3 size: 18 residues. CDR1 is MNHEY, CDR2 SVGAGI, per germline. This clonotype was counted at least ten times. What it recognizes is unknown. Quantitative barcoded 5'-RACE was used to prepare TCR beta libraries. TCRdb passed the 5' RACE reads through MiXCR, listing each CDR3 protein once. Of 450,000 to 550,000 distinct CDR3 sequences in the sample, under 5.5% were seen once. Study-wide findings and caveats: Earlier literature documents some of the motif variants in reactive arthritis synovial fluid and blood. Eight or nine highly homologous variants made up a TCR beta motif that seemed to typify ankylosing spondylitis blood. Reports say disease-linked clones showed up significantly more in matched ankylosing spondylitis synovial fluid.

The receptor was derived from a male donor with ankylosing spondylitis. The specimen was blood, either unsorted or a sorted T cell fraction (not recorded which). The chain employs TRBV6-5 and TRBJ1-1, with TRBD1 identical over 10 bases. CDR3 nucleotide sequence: TGTGCCAGCAGTTTCATGGACAGGGGGGTTCGTAGAGGCACTGAAGCTTTCTTT. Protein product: CASSFMDRGVRRGTEAFF.